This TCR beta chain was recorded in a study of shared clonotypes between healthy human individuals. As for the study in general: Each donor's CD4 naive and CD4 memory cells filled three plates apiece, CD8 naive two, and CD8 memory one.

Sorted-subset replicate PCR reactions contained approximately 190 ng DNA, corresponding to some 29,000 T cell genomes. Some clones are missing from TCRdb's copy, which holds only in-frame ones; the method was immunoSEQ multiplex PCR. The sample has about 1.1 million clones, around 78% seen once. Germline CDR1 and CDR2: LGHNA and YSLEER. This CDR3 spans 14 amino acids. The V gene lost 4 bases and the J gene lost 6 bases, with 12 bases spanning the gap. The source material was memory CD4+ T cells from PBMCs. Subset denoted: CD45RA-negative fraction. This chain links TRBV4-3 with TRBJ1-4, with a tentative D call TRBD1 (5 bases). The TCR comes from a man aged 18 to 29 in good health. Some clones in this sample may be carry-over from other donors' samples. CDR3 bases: TGCGCCAGCAGCCGTCAGGGTTGGGATGAAAAACTGTTTTTT. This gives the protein CASSRQGWDEKLFF.